The following is a T cell receptor (beta chain) sequence with its context. Its matching antigen is unknown. These data are taken from a study of Ad26.COV2.S vaccination and SARS-CoV-2 variants. Study-wide background: Ad26.COV2.S arm of COV1001 included the donor.

Regarding treatment: about 20 received Ad26.COV2.S at low or high dose, single or two shots; a few received placebo; per-sample allocation not given. Day 63 after the first vaccine or placebo injection was the time point for sampling. Broader study findings: Overall T cell responses may have been underestimated by the analyses of TCR breadth and depth.

Assay used: immunoSEQ multiplex PCR; TCRdb lists only in-frame clones, some missing. Altogether about 350,000 clones are present, roughly 84% being singletons, with the ten largest covering 3.4%. The TCR comes from a person aged 18 to 65 who received the Ad26.COV2.S COVID-19 vaccine or a placebo. Material: peripheral blood, obtained in a trial of Ad26.COV2.S vaccine versus placebo.

CDR3 sequence (DNA): TGTGCCAGCAGCCAAGGGGCTAGGGGGCAGCAGTACTTC. It yields the protein CASSQGARGQQYF. The rearrangement uses TRBV14 and TRBJ2-7; 7 bases line up with TRBD1. V dropped 1 base and J dropped 8; count of bases not matched to a gene: 5. The CDR3 runs to 13 residues. Per germline, CDR1 SGHDN and CDR2 FVKESK.